Below, 14 T cell receptor beta chains from the same sample are listed, as sequenced in a study of T cells in Graves' hyperthyroidism and ophthalmopathy. RNA transcripts were the template for amplifying TCR beta CDR3 regions. HTBI primers were employed in a first-round RT-PCR of the TCR CDR3. TCRdb fed the multiplex PCR reads into MiXCR, producing one record per CDR3 protein. The sample has some 500,000 distinct CDR3 sequences, around 22% seen once. The sequenced sample was blood. These receptors all stem from a woman aged 25 to 39 with Graves' ophthalmopathy.

This clonotype was detected many times. The chain links TRBV18 to TRBJ2-7; TRBD1 aligns across 8 bases. This CDR3 has 14 residues. The J segment lost 6 bases and the V segment lost 3 bases, leaving 7 bases of the junction unmatched. Per the germline V gene, CDR1 is KGHSH and CDR2 is LQKENI. The CDR3 DNA sequence: TGTGCCAGCTCACCGGACAGGGTGTCTAGCGAGCAGTACTTC. It encodes CASSPDRVSSEQYF.

This clonotype was detected many times. The rearrangement uses TRBV6-1 and TRBJ1-3; D gene ambiguous. The germline V and J ends were trimmed by 3 bases and 4 bases, with 10 bases remaining between them. The CDR3 runs 14 residues. CDR1 and CDR2 from the germline V gene are MNHNS and SASEGT. The CDR3 protein is CASSDWAGGNTIYF. The CDR3 DNA follows: TGTGCCAGCAGTGACTGGGCTGGAGGAAACACCATATATTTT.

The chain couples TRBV14 to TRBJ2-5; the D is unclear. The germline V and J ends were trimmed by 0 bases and 4 bases, with 9 bases remaining between them. Germline values: CDR1 SGHDN, CDR2 FVKESK. This CDR3 has 14 residues. The DNA of the CDR3 is TGTGCCAGCAGCCAAGAAGGAATGGGAGAGACCCAGTACTTC. Protein sequence: CASSQEGMGETQYF.

The sample holds many counts of this clonotype. The genes are TRBV12-3 or TRBV12-4 and TRBJ1-2; possible D gene TRBD1, 5 bases. CDR3 length equals 14 residues. V was clipped by 2 bases and J by 4 bases, with 11 bases between them. The DNA for the CDR3 is TGTGCCAGCAGTTTACAGGGCGGGGTCTATGGCTACACCTTC. Translating gives CASSLQGGVYGYTF.

This clonotype has only a few counts. The chain links TRBV7-2 to TRBJ1-2; no firm D call. The germline CDR1 and CDR2 sequences are SGHTA and FQGNSA. V was pared by 1 base and J by 8 bases, with 5 bases between. This CDR3 contains 11 residues. The CDR3 region is CASSLGLGYTF. The CDR3, as DNA: TGTGCCAGCAGCTTAGGTTTGGGCTACACCTTC.

The chain joins TRBV15 to TRBJ2-7, with a tentative D call TRBD2 (7 bases). The CDR3 is 14 amino acids. Trimming shortened V by 3 bases and J by 5 bases, and 14 bases separated the two germline ends. The germline CDR1 and CDR2 sequences are LNHNV and YYDKDF (reference sequence). CDR3 region: CATSRGEGVNEQYF. CDR3 DNA sequence: TGTGCCACCAGCAGGGGGGAGGGGGTGAACGAGCAGTACTTC.

The chain uses TRBV12-3 or TRBV12-4 and TRBJ2-5, with no clear D. The CDR3 spans 13 residues. Trimming took 5 bases from V and 3 from J, leaving 10 bases between them. CDR3 residues: CASSPPFEETQYF. The CDR3 DNA follows: TGTGCCAGCAGTCCCCCGTTCGAAGAGACCCAGTACTTC.

This clonotype was counted at least ten times. The chain joins TRBV12-3 or TRBV12-4 to TRBJ2-1; 9 bases are a match to TRBD2. The CDR3 is made up of 15 amino acids. Trimming removed 4 bases from V and 7 bases from J; junction bases left unmatched: 8. CDR3 DNA: TGTGCCAGCAGTTCCCCTAGCGGGGAAGGAAATGAGCAGTTCTTC. Amino acid sequence: CASSSPSGEGNEQFF.

This clonotype was seen many times. This chain links TRBV4-2 with TRBJ1-1; TRBD1 agrees at 10 bases. Germline CDR1 LGHNA, CDR2 YNFKEQ. The CDR3 has 15 amino acids. With 3 bases clipped from V and 7 bases from J, the junction kept 8 bases outside the gene matches. CDR3 region: CASSQGQGFVSEAFF. For the CDR3, the DNA is TGTGCCAGCAGCCAGGGACAGGGGTTCGTGAGTGAAGCTTTCTTT.

At least ten counts were recorded for this clonotype. The chain combines TRBV2 with TRBJ2-7, with 9 nucleotides matching TRBD1. The CDR3 has 15 residues. V lost 7 bases to trimming and J lost 0 bases; unmatched junction nucleotides: 7. CDR1 is SNHLY and CDR2 is FYNNEI in the germline V gene. The CDR3 nucleotides read TGTGCCAGCACACCGGGACAGGGTCTCTCCTACGAGCAGTACTTC. It encodes CASTPGQGLSYEQYF.

There are many counts of this clonotype. The J gene is TRBJ1-1, the V gene TRBV29-1, with 7 bases aligning to TRBD1. After removal of 7 bases from V and 2 bases from J, the junction contained 7 bases not matched to a gene. The CDR3 runs 13 residues. The V gene's germline CDR1 is SQVTM and CDR2 ANQGSEA. The CDR3 nucleotides are TGCAGCGCAAACAGGGGAATAAACACTGAAGCTTTCTTT. This sequence encodes CSANRGINTEAFF.

With respect to this clonotype: Because it lacks the conserved phenylalanine or tryptophan at the end, this CDR3 is likely a read error. This chain uses TRBV12-3 or TRBV12-4 with TRBJ1-5, with D perhaps TRBD1 (6 bases). V was trimmed by 11 bases and J by 11 bases, leaving 19 bases between them. This CDR3 contains 12 residues. In nucleotides, the CDR3 is TGTGCCTGCGAGGGCAGGGGAGGATCCCAGCATCTT. It translates to CACEGRGGSQHL.

The CDR3 nucleotides read TGTGCCAGCAGCGCAAGTAGGGGAGAGACCCAGTACTTC. As protein: CASSASRGETQYF. The chain is built from TRBV7-3 and TRBJ2-5, with TRBD1 as a possible D gene (5 bases). The germline V gene encodes CDR1 SGHTA and CDR2 FQGTGA. V was pared by 5 bases and J by 4 bases, with 11 bases between. The CDR3 is made up of 13 amino acids. The variable domain in full, completed from reference TRBV7-3 and TRBJ2-5, reads GAGVSQTPSNKVTEKGKYVELRCDPISGHTALYWYRQSLGQGPEFLIYFQGTGAADDSGLPNDRFFAVRPEGSVSTLKIQRTERGDSAVYLCASSASRGETQYFGPGTRLLVL.

This chain connects TRBV20-1 to TRBJ2-4; TRBD2 agrees at 10 bases. V trimming: 3 bases; J trimming: 10 bases; junction bases outside the gene matches: 6. There are 13 residues in the CDR3. Germline V CDR1 and CDR2: DFQATT, SNEGSKA (reference sequence). The CDR3 DNA reads as TGCAGTGCTAGCCTAGCGGGGGCAAGTATTCAGTACTTC. Its translation is CSASLAGASIQYF.